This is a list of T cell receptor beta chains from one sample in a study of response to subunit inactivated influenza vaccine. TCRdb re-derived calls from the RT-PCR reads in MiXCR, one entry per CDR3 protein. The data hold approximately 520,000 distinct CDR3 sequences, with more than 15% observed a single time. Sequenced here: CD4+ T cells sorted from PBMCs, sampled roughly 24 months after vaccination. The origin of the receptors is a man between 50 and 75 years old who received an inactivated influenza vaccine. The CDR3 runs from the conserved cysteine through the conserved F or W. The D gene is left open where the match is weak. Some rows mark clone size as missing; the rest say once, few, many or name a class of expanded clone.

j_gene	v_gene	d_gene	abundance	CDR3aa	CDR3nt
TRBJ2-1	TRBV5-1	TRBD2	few	CASSLFQRGSNEQFF	TGCGCCAGCAGCTTGTTTCAGCGGGGGTCCAATGAGCAGTTCTTC
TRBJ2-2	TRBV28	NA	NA	CASSWQGVNTGELFF	TGTGCCAGCAGTTGGCAGGGCGTGAACACCGGGGAGCTGTTTTTT
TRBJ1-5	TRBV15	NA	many	CATGSQQNSNQPQHF	TGTGCCACCGGGTCCCAGCAGAATAGCAATCAGCCCCAGCATTTT
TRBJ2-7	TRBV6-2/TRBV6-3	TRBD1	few	CASTKTGGTYEQYF	TGTGCCAGCACCAAGACAGGGGGGACCTACGAGCAGTACTTC
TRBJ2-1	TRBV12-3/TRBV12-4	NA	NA	CASYRDQGDNEQFF	TGTGCCAGCTACCGGGACCAGGGCGACAATGAGCAGTTCTTC
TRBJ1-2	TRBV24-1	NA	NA	CATRGESGGYTF	TGTGCCACCAGGGGCGAATCTGGGGGCTACACCTTC
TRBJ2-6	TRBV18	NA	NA	CASSPPVSRANVLTF	TGTGCCAGCTCACCACCGGTCAGTAGAGCCAACGTCCTGACTTTC
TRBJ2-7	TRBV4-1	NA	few	CASSQVGNSYEQYF	TGCGCCAGCAGCCAAGTTGGTAACTCCTACGAGCAGTACTTC
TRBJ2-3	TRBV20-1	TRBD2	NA	CSARGLAGRVGDTQYF	TGCAGTGCTCGGGGACTAGCGGGAAGAGTTGGAGATACGCAGTATTTT
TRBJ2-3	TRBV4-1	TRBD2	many	CASSQGRGGTDTQYF	TGCGCCAGCAGCCAGGGACGGGGGGGCACAGATACGCAGTATTTT
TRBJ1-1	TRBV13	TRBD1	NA	CASSIRPRGLNTEAFF	TGTGCCAGCAGCATACGCCCGAGGGGGCTGAACACTGAAGCTTTCTTT
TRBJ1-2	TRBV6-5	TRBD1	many	CASSYSRQGVSGYTF	TGTGCCAGCAGTTACTCTAGACAGGGCGTCTCTGGCTACACCTTC
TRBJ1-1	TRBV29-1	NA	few	CSVGTPVYRDTEAFF	TGCAGCGTTGGGACCCCGGTGTATAGGGACACTGAAGCTTTCTTT
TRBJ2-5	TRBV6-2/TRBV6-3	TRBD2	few	CASRQTSRETQYF	TGTGCCAGCAGGCAGACTAGCAGGGAGACCCAGTACTTC
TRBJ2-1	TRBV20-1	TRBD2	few	CSARVAGAMFF	TGCAGTGCTAGAGTAGCGGGAGCGATGTTCTTC
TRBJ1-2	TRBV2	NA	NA	CASSEVRSLGYTF	TGTGCCAGCAGTGAAGTCAGGAGTTTGGGCTACACCTTC
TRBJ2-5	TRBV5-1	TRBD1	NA	CASRTGTGEETRYF	TGCGCCAGCAGGACTGGGACAGGGGAAGAGACCCGGTACTTC
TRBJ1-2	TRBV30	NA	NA	CAWSVQGPGYTF	TGTGCCTGGAGTGTACAGGGTCCTGGCTACACCTTC
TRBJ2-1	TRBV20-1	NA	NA	CSARDDGVYNEQFF	TGCAGTGCTAGAGATGACGGGGTTTACAATGAGCAGTTCTTC
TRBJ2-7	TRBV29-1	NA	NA	CSAQRAGPYEQYF	TGCAGCGCCCAGCGTGCAGGTCCGTACGAGCAGTACTTC
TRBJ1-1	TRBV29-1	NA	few	CSVTRGAETFF	TGCAGCGTCACGAGGGGGGCTGAGACTTTCTTT
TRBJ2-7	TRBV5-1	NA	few	CASSRRLQGLEDEQYF	TGCGCCAGCAGCCGCCGCTTACAGGGTCTGGAGGACGAGCAGTACTTC
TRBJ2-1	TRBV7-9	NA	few	CASSELAAYNEQFF	TGTGCCAGCAGCGAACTCGCAGCATACAATGAGCAGTTCTTC
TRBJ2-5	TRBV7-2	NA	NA	CASSPFSRGPWETQYF	TGTGCCAGCAGCCCGTTCAGTCGGGGGCCGTGGGAGACCCAGTACTTC
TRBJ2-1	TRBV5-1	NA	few	CASSLYGPYNEQFF	TGCGCCAGCAGCTTGTACGGTCCCTACAATGAGCAGTTCTTC
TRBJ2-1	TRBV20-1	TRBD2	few	CSASLSGRLNEQFF	TGCAGTGCTAGCCTTAGCGGGAGGCTCAATGAGCAGTTCTTC